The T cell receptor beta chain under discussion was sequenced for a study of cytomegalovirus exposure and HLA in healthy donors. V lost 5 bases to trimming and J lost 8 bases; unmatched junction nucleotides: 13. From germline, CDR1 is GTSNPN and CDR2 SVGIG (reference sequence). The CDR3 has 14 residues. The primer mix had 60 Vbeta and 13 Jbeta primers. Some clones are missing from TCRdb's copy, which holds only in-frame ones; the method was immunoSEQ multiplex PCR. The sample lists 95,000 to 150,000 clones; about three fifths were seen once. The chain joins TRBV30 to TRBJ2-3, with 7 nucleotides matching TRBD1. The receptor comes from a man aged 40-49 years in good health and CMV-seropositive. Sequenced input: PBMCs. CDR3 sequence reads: CAWGWDSGKGTQYF. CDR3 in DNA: TGTGCCTGGGGCTGGGACAGTGGTAAAGGTACGCAGTATTTT. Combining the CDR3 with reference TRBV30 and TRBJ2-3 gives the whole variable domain SQTIHQWPATLVQPVGSPLSLECTVEGTSNPNLYWYRQAAGRGLQLLFYSVGIGQISSEVPQNLSASRPQDRQFILSSKKLLLSDSGFYLCAWGWDSGKGTQYFGPGTRLTVL.